Sequencing of this T cell receptor beta chain was carried out in a study of T cell responses to AZD1222 COVID-19 vaccine. Sequenced by immunoSEQ multiplex PCR; TCRdb stores in-frame clones only, minus some. The sample includes about 70,000 clones, about 88% seen only once; the top ten take about 5%. CDR1 and CDR2 (germline): KGHSH, LQKENI. Trimming removed 5 bases from V and 0 bases from J; junction bases left unmatched: 7. The CDR3 consists of 17 residues. The TCR originated in an adult who received the MenACWY meningococcal vaccine as a control. The genes are TRBV18 and TRBJ2-6, with 7 bases that match TRBD2. The material was peripheral blood, obtained 28 days after the second dose of the MenACWY control vaccine. The CDR3 DNA reads TGTGCCAGCTCATCCAGCGGGGCGAGCTCTGGGGCCAACGTCCTGACTTTC. This encodes CASSSSGASSGANVLTF.